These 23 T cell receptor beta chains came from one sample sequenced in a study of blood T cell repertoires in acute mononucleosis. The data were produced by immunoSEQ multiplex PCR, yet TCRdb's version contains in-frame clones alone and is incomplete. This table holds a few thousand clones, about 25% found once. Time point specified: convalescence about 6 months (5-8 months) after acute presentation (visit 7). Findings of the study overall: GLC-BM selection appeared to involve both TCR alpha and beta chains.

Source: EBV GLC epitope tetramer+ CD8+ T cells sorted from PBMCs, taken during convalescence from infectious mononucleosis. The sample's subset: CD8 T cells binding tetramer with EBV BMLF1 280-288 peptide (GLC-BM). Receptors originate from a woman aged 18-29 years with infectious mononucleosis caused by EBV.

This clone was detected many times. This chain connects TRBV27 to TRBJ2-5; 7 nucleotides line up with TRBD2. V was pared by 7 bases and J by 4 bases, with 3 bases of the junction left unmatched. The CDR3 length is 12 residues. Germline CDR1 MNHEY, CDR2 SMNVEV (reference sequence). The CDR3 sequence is CASTTGGETQYF. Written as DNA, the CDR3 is TGTGCCAGCACGACGGGAGGAGAGACCCAGTACTTC.

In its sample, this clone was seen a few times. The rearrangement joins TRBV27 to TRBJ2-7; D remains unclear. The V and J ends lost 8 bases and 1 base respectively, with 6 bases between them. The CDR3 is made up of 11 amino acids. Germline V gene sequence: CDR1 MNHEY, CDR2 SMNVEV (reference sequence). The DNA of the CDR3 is TGTGCCAGCTCACTTTCCTACGAGCAGTACTTC. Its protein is CASSLSYEQYF.

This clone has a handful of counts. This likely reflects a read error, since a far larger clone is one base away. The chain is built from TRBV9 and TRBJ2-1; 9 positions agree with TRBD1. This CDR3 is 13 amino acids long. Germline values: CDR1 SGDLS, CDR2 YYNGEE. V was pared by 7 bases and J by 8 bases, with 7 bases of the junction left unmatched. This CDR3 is CASRATGGDEQFF. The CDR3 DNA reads TGTGCCAGCCGCGCGACAGGGGGGGATGAGCAGTTCTTC.

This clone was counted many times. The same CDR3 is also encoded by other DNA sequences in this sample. The DNA of the CDR3 is TGTGCCAGCAGTATCATAGCGGGGGGGCTTGGGAACACCGGGGAGCTGTTTTTT. Translating it yields CASSIIAGGLGNTGELFF. The chain recombines TRBV2 with TRBJ2-2, with 11 positions matching TRBD2. Germline trimming cut 5 bases from V and 1 base from J; bases unmatched to any gene: 9. The length of the CDR3 is 18 residues. The germline V gene has CDR1 SNHLY and CDR2 FYNNEI.

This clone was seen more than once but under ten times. CDR3 coding DNA: TGCGCCAGCAGCCCCGGACTAGCGGGAAAAAGCTCCTACAATGAGCAGTTCTTC. Translated: CASSPGLAGKSSYNEQFF. The V gene is TRBV5-1, the J gene TRBJ2-1; 12 bases align to TRBD2. CDR3 size: 18 residues. Germline lookup yields CDR1 SGHRS and CDR2 YFSETQ. Trimming at V came to 4 bases and at J to 0 bases, leaving 8 bases not matched to a gene.

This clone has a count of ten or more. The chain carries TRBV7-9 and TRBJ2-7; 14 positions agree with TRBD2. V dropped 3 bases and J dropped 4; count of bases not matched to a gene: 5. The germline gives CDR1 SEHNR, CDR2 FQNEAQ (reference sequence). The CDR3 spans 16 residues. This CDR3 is CASSLGLAGVGYEQYF. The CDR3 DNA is TGTGCCAGCAGCTTGGGACTAGCGGGAGTAGGGTACGAGCAGTACTTC.

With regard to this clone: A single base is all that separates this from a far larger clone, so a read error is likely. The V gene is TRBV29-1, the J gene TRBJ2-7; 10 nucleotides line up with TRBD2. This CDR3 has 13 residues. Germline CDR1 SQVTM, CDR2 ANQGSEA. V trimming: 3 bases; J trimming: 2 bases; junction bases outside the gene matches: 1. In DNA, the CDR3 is TGCAGCGTTGACGGGACTAGCGCCTACGAGCAGTACTTC. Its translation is CSVDGTSAYEQYF.

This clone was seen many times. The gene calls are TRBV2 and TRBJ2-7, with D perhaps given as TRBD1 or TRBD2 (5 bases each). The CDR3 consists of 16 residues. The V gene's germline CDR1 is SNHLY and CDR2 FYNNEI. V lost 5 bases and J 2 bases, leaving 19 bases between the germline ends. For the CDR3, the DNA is TGTGCCAGCAGTTACTCGCCCCGGGACCCAGCCTACGAGCAGTACTTC. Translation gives CASSYSPRDPAYEQYF.

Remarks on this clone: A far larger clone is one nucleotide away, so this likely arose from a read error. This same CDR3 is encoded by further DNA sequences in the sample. CDR3 in DNA: TGCGCCAGCAGCGTAGCCGGAGGGGATGAGCAGTTCTTC. This translates into CASSVAGGDEQFF. The chain has TRBV23-1 and TRBJ2-1; possibly TRBD2 for D (6 bases). TRBV23-1 belongs to the ORF category, with a function that is uncertain. Trimming stripped 6 bases from V and 8 bases from J, with 14 bases between. This CDR3 contains 13 residues.

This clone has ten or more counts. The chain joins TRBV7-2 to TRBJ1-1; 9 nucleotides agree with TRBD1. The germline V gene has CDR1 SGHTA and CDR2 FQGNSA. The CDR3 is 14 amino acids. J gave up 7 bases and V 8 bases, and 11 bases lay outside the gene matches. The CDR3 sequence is CASEPGQGEIEAFF. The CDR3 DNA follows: TGTGCCAGCGAGCCGGGACAGGGTGAAATTGAAGCTTTCTTT.

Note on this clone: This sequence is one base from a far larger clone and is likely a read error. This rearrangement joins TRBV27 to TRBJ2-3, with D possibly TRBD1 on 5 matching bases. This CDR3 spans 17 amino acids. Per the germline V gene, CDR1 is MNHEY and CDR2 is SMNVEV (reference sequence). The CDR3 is CAISLIQGSQYTDTQYF. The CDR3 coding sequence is TGTGCCATCAGTTTGATCCAGGGATCCCAATACACAGATACGCAGTATTTT.

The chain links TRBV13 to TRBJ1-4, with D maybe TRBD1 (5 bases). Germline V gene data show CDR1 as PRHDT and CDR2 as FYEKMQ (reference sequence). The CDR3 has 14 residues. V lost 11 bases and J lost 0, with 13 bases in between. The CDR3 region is CAVGTESTNEKLFF. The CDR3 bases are TGTGCCGTCGGGACGGAGTCAACTAATGAAAAACTGTTTTTT.

The CDR3 DNA reads TGTGCCAGTAGTGTCCGGGACAGGGATCAGCCCCAGCATTTT. The encoded protein is CASSVRDRDQPQHF. The V and J genes are TRBV19 and TRBJ1-5; 9 nucleotides align to TRBD1. The germline gives CDR1 LNHDA, CDR2 SQIVND (reference sequence). J was trimmed by 5 bases and V by 5 bases; bases with no gene match: 4. The CDR3 totals 14 residues. Together with reference TRBV19 and TRBJ1-5, the CDR3 gives the full variable domain: DGGITQSPKYLFRKEGQNVTLSCEQNLNHDAMYWYRQDPGQGLRLIYYSQIVNDFQKGDIAEGYSVSREKKESFPLTVTSAQKNPTAFYLCASSVRDRDQPQHFGDGTRLSIL.

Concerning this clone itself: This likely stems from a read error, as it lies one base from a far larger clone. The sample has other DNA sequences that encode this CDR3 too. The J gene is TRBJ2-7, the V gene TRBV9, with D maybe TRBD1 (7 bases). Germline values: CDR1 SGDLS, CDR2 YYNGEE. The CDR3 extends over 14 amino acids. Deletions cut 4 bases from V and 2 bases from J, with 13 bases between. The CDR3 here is CASSRGTAAYEQYF. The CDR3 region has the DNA TGTGCCAGCAGCCGCGGGACAGCTGCCTACGAGCAGTACTTC.

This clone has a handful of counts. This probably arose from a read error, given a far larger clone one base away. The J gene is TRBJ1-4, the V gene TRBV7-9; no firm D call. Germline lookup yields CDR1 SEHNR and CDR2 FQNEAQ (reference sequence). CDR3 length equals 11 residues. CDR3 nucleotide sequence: TGTGCCAGCAGCTTCGGGGAAAAACCGTTTTTT. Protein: CASSFGEKPFF.

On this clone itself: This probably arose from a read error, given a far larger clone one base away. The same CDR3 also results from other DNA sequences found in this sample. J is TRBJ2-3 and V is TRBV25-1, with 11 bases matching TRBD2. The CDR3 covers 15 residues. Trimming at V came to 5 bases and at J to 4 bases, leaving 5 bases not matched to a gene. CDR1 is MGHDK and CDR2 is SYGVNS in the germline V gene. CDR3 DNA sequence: TGTGCCAGCAGTAATAGCGGGAGGGGCTCAGATACGCAGTATTTT. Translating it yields CASSNSGRGSDTQYF.

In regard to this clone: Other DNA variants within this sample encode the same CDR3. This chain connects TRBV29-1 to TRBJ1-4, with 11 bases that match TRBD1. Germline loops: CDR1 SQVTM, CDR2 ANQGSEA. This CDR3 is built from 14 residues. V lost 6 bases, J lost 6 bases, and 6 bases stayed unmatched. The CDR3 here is CSVGTGGSYEKLFF. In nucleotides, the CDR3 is TGCAGCGTGGGGACAGGGGGTTCTTATGAAAAACTGTTTTTT.

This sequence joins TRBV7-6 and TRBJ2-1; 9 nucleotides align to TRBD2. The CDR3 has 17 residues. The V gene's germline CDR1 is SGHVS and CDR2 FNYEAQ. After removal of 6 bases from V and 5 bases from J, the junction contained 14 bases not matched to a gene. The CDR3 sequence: CASSYTPWREGNNEQFF. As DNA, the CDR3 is TGTGCCAGCAGTTACACCCCTTGGCGGGAGGGTAACAATGAGCAGTTCTTC. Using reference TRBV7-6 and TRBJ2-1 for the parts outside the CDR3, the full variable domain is GAGVSQSPRYKVTKRGQDVALRCDPISGHVSLYWYRQALGQGPEFLTYFNYEAQQDKSGLPNDRFSAERPEGSISTLTIQRTEQRDSAMYRCASSYTPWREGNNEQFFGPGTRLTVL.

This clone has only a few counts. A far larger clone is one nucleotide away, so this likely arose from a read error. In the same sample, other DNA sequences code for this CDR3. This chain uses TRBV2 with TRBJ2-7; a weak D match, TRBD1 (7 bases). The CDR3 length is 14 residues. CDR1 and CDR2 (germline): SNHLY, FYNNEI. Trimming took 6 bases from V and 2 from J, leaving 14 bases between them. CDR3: CASSRGTAAYEQYF. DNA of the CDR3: TGTGCCAGCAGCCGCGGGACAGCTGCCTACGAGCAGTACTTC. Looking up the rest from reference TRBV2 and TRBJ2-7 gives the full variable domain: EPEVTQTPSHQVTQMGQEVILRCVPISNHLYFYWYRQILGQKVEFLVSFYNNEISEKSEIFDDQFSVERPDGSNFTLKIRSTKLEDSAMYFCASSRGTAAYEQYFGPGTRLTVT.

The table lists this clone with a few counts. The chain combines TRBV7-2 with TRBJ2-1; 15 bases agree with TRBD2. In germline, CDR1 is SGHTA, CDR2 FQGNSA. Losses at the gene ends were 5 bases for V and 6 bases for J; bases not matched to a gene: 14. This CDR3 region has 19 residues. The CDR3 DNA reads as TGTGCCAGCAGCACTGGACTAGCGGGGGGGCTCTGGCTCTTCAATGAGCAGTTCTTC. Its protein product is CASSTGLAGGLWLFNEQFF.

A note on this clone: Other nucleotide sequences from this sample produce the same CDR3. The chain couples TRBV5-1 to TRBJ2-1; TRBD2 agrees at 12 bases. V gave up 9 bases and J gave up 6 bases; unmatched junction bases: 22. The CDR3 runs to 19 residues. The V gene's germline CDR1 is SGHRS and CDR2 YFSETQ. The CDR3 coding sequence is TGCGCCATCATCCCCGGTCTAGCGGGGGGGCTCTGGCTCTTCAATGAGCAGTTCTTC. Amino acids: CAIIPGLAGGLWLFNEQFF.

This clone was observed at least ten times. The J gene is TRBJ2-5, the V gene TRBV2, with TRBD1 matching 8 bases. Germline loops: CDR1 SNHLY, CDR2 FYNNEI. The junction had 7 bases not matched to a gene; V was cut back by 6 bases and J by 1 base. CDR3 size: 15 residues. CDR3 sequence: CASSPSGTGQETQYF. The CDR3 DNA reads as TGTGCCAGCAGCCCATCAGGGACAGGCCAAGAGACCCAGTACTTC.

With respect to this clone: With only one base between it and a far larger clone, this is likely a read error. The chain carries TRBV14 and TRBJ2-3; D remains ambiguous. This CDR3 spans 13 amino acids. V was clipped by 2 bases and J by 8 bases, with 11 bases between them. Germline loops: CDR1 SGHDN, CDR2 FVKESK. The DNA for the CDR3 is TGTGCCAGCAGCCAATCTGCCGGCGGTACGCAGTATTTT. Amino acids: CASSQSAGGTQYF.